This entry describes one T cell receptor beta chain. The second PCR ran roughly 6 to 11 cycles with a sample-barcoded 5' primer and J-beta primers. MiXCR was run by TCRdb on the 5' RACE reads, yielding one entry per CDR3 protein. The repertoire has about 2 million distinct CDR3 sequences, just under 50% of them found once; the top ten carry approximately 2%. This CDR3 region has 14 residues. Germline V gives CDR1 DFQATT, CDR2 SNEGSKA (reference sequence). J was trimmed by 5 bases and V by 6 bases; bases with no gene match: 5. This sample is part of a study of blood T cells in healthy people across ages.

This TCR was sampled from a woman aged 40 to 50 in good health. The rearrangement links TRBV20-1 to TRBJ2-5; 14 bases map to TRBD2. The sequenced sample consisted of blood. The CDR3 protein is CSARRLAGGETQYF. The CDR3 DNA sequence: TGCAGTGCCCGCCGACTAGCGGGGGGGGAGACCCAGTACTTC.